This TCR beta chain was observed in a study of T-cell reconstitution after alpha-beta-depleted transplantation in children. Overall study findings and caveats: About two months after transplant, alpha-beta T cells reportedly came from several hundred expanded graft clones. T-cell counts and diversity were attributed mostly to newly produced T cells one year after transplant.

This clonotype came up a few times. Its antigen is unknown. The CDR3 consists of 11 residues. Trimming shortened V by 7 bases and J by 3 bases, and 7 bases separated the two germline ends. TCRbeta library construction was performed incorporating unique molecular identifiers. TCRdb independently ran MiXCR on the PCR reads; one entry per CDR3 protein. This table has 700,000 to 950,000 distinct CDR3 sequences, 15% to 20% appearing once. This clonotype originated in a male patient younger than 18 who had a stem cell transplant for acute lymphoblastic leukemia, so the T cells may come from the graft donor. The chain links TRBV12-3 or TRBV12-4 to TRBJ2-7, with D uncertain. The source material was PBMCs, mostly from graft donor cells, sampled 360 days after TCRalphabeta/CD19-depleted stem cell transplant. The DNA of the CDR3 is TGTGCCAGCAACCTATACTACGAGCAGTACTTC. It translates to CASNLYYEQYF.